A single sample is the source of the 32 T cell receptor beta chains below, sequenced in a study of blood T cell repertoires in COVID-19. Generated by immunoSEQ multiplex PCR, the TCRdb table keeps only in-frame clones and is missing some. The sample includes around 64,000 clones, 75% to 90% of them seen just once. The sample was peripheral blood. These receptors were obtained from a man aged 30 to 45 with acute or convalescent COVID-19.

The J gene is TRBJ2-1, the V gene TRBV5-1; 14 positions agree with TRBD2. V lost 3 bases and J lost 7; bases outside the gene matches: 6. This CDR3 contains 16 residues. Germline V gene data show CDR1 as SGHRS and CDR2 as YFSETQ. CDR3 coding DNA: TGCGCCAGCAGCTATGCGGGACTAGCGGGAGTAAATGAGCAGTTCTTC. It yields the protein CASSYAGLAGVNEQFF.

This sequence joins TRBV2 and TRBJ2-3, with 8 bases lining up with TRBD2. The CDR3 has 15 amino acids. V lost 6 bases to trimming and J lost 0 bases; unmatched junction nucleotides: 5. CDR1 is SNHLY and CDR2 is FYNNEI in the germline V gene. The CDR3 nucleotides read TGTGCCAGCAGCCCCATAGCGGGGAGCACAGATACGCAGTATTTT. This codes for CASSPIAGSTDTQYF.

This clone was seen only a few times. V is TRBV10-2 and J is TRBJ1-2, with D possibly being TRBD1 (6 bases). The CDR3 is made up of 12 amino acids. In germline, CDR1 is WSHSY, CDR2 SAAADI. The ends were cut back, 7 bases at V and 4 bases at J, with 10 bases in the middle. CDR3 loop: CASMTDSYGYTF. CDR3 DNA sequence: TGCGCCAGCATGACGGACAGCTATGGCTACACCTTC.

This chain links TRBV4-2 with TRBJ2-5, with TRBD2 matching over 11 bases. CDR1 is LGHNA and CDR2 is YNFKEQ in the germline V gene. The CDR3 has 18 residues. V shed 0 bases, J shed 5 bases, and the junction held 11 bases outside the gene matches. CDR3 sequence: CASSQESVSGGAHETQYF. The CDR3 coding sequence is TGTGCCAGCAGCCAAGAATCGGTTAGCGGGGGGGCCCATGAGACCCAGTACTTC.

This clone has a handful of counts. The rearrangement joins TRBV25-1 to TRBJ1-1; D is unresolved. The CDR3 contains 14 residues. V was pared by 0 bases and J by 4 bases, with 9 bases between. The V gene's germline CDR1 is MGHDK and CDR2 SYGVNS. CDR3 amino acids: CASSEYGSITEAFF. Written as DNA, the CDR3 is TGTGCCAGCAGTGAATATGGCAGTATCACTGAAGCTTTCTTT.

The chain carries TRBV4-3 and TRBJ1-2; D not certain. CDR1 and CDR2 (germline): LGHNA, YSLEER. Trimming cost V 0 bases and J 5 bases, with 13 bases left between them. The CDR3 contains 15 residues. The CDR3: CASSQDQRGRYGYTF. In DNA, the CDR3 is TGCGCCAGCAGCCAAGATCAGCGGGGTCGGTATGGCTACACCTTC.

The chain couples TRBV7-2 to TRBJ2-7, with D perhaps matching TRBD2 (6 bases). V lost 4 bases and J 3 bases, leaving 10 bases between the germline ends. Germline-derived CDR1 and CDR2 are SGHTA and FQGNSA. This CDR3 spans 13 amino acids. The CDR3: CASSSQGGYEQYF. The CDR3 DNA reads TGTGCCAGCAGCTCCCAGGGAGGCTACGAGCAGTACTTC.

The chain joins TRBV24-1 to TRBJ1-2, with 7 positions matching TRBD1. Per germline, CDR1 KGHDR and CDR2 SFDVKD. Losses at the gene ends were 3 bases for V and 7 bases for J; bases not matched to a gene: 13. This CDR3 spans 16 amino acids. This chain's CDR3 is CATSDEGTVLLSGYTF. DNA for the CDR3: TGTGCCACCAGTGATGAAGGGACAGTCCTTTTGAGTGGCTACACCTTC.

The chain couples TRBV5-1 to TRBJ1-2; tentatively, D is TRBD1 (6 bases). V lost 1 base and J lost 4, with 11 bases in between. The germline CDR1 and CDR2 sequences are SGHRS and YFSETQ. The CDR3 runs 14 residues. CDR3 amino acids: CASSLRGSPYGYTF. DNA for the CDR3: TGCGCCAGCAGCTTGAGGGGGTCCCCCTATGGCTACACCTTC.

In the case of this clone: Distinct nucleotide sequences in the sample also encode this CDR3. The J gene is TRBJ1-4, the V gene TRBV9, with 8 bases identical to TRBD1. CDR1 and CDR2 (germline): SGDLS, YYNGEE. V trimming: 0 bases; J trimming: 8 bases; junction bases outside the gene matches: 3. This CDR3 spans 14 amino acids. DNA of the CDR3: TGTGCCAGCAGCGTAGAACAGGGGGGCGAAAAACTGTTTTTT. Its protein is CASSVEQGGEKLFF.

The CDR3 sequence is CASSLTGGNNQPQHF. The CDR3 DNA is TGTGCCAGCAGTTTAACAGGGGGCAACAATCAGCCCCAGCATTTT. The chain couples TRBV27 to TRBJ1-5; 9 nucleotides agree with TRBD1. The CDR3 extends over 15 amino acids. Germline values: CDR1 MNHEY, CDR2 SMNVEV (reference sequence). Germline trimming cut 2 bases from V and 3 bases from J; bases unmatched to any gene: 2.

The J gene is TRBJ2-1, the V gene TRBV6-5; the D gene is possibly TRBD1 (5 bases). CDR1 is MNHEY and CDR2 is SVGAGI in the germline V gene. Deletions cut 6 bases from V and 0 bases from J, with 12 bases between. The CDR3 has 15 residues. This CDR3 reads CASRQGRSSYNEQFF. The CDR3, as DNA: TGTGCCAGCAGGCAGGGTCGAAGCTCCTACAATGAGCAGTTCTTC.

The rearrangement uses TRBV2 and TRBJ1-5; D gene uncertain. CDR1 is SNHLY, CDR2 FYNNEI, per germline. This CDR3 region has 13 residues. The V and J ends lost 4 bases and 4 bases respectively, with 8 bases between them. CDR3 protein: CASSAETNQPQHF. The CDR3 nucleotides read TGTGCCAGCAGTGCGGAGACTAATCAGCCCCAGCATTTT. Filled out from reference TRBV2 and TRBJ1-5, the complete variable domain reads EPEVTQTPSHQVTQMGQEVILRCVPISNHLYFYWYRQILGQKVEFLVSFYNNEISEKSEIFDDQFSVERPDGSNFTLKIRSTKLEDSAMYFCASSAETNQPQHFGDGTRLSIL.

V usage is TRBV10-1 and J usage is TRBJ1-5, with D perhaps matching TRBD1 (5 bases). Per the germline V gene, CDR1 is WNHNN and CDR2 is SYGVQD (reference sequence). Between the trimmed V and J ends, which lost 2 bases and 3 bases, there was a span of 8 bases. The CDR3 sequence is 14 residues long. The CDR3 loop reads CASSEAGINQPQHF. Here the CDR3 DNA reads TGCGCCAGCAGTGAGGCAGGGATCAATCAGCCCCAGCATTTT.

The CDR3 DNA reads as TGTGCCATCAGGGCCGATTTAAACTATGGCTACACCTTC. It yields the protein CAIRADLNYGYTF. The rearrangement links TRBV10-3 to TRBJ1-2, with unresolved D. The CDR3 totals 13 residues. Germline CDR1 is ENHRY and CDR2 is SYGVKD. The V and J ends lost 6 bases and 2 bases respectively, with 10 bases between them.

The sample holds one count of this clone. This chain links TRBV11-1 with TRBJ1-1; unclear D gene. Germline CDR1 SGHAT, CDR2 FQDESV (reference sequence). V was clipped by 5 bases and J by 5 bases, with 15 bases between them. The CDR3 is 14 amino acids. CDR3 sequence (DNA): TGTGCCAGCAGCCCGGTTCCGCGAAATACTGAAGCTTTCTTT. Translated, it gives CASSPVPRNTEAFF.

This clone was recorded a few times. The chain is built from TRBV19 and TRBJ1-2; D is unresolved. Germline-derived CDR1 and CDR2 are LNHDA and SQIVND (reference sequence). The germline V and J ends were trimmed by 3 bases and 6 bases, with 11 bases remaining between them. The CDR3 runs to 13 residues. The CDR3 DNA follows: TGTGCCAGTAGTATGTTGGCAGTTGATGGCTACACCTTC. Protein sequence: CASSMLAVDGYTF.

The chain couples TRBV12-2 to TRBJ1-6; the table's D call TRBD1 went unverified against the DNA. TRBV12-2 is termed a pseudogene. The CDR3 is 13 residues long. The CDR3, as DNA: TGTGCAAGTCGCGCAGTTTATAATTCACCCCTCCACTTT. It codes for CASRAVYNSPLHF.

This clone appeared a single time. This sequence joins TRBV3-1 (or the pseudogene TRBV3-2) and TRBJ2-1; D not certain. Trimming stripped 4 bases from V and 2 bases from J, with 6 bases between. CDR1 is LGHDT, CDR2 YNNKEL, per germline (reference sequence). The CDR3 is 13 residues long. The CDR3 nucleotides read TGTGCCAGCAGCCGAATAGCCTACAATGAGCAGTTCTTC. This sequence encodes CASSRIAYNEQFF.

Comment on this clone: This sample includes further DNA sequences coding for the same CDR3. The CDR3 loop is CASSLESSTDTQYF. CDR3 bases: TGTGCCAGCAGCTTAGAGAGTAGCACAGATACGCAGTATTTT. This sequence joins TRBV7-9 and TRBJ2-3, with D hard to call. CDR3 size: 14 residues. Germline CDR1 SEHNR, CDR2 FQNEAQ (reference sequence). V was clipped by 1 base and J by 0 bases, with 5 bases between them.

Details on this clone: A junction end diverges from the germline sequence, so it may reflect a read error. This chain links TRBV6-2 or TRBV6-3 with TRBJ2-1; the D gene is possibly TRBD2 (5 bases). CDR3 length: 15 amino acids. Germline assignment: CDR1 MNHEY and CDR2 SVGEGT. CDR3 protein: CASNYGRADRNEQFF. The CDR3 DNA reads TGTGCCAGCAATTACGGACGAGCGGACCGCAATGAGCAGTTCTTC.

In this sample, this clone turned up a few times. The rearrangement links TRBV7-9 to TRBJ2-7; 9 bases align to TRBD1. Trimming took 4 bases from V and 3 from J; bases not matched to a gene: 7. The CDR3 runs 15 residues. The germline V gene encodes CDR1 SEHNR and CDR2 FQNEAQ (reference sequence). The CDR3 sequence: CASSSPGTGNYEQYF. The DNA of the CDR3 is TGTGCCAGCAGCTCTCCCGGGACAGGGAACTACGAGCAGTACTTC.

This rearrangement joins TRBV7-9 to TRBJ2-5; the D gene is possibly TRBD1 (5 bases). Germline V gives CDR1 SEHNR, CDR2 FQNEAQ (reference sequence). V lost 5 bases, J lost 1 base, and 11 bases lay in between. The CDR3 totals 14 residues. Here the CDR3 DNA reads TGTGCCAGCAGCCCTCGGACACCCCAAGAGACCCAGTACTTC. This translates into CASSPRTPQETQYF.

The chain combines TRBV5-1 with TRBJ2-5, with a tentative D call TRBD2 (6 bases). The CDR3 runs 13 residues. Germline V CDR1 and CDR2: SGHRS, YFSETQ. Trimming removed 1 base from V and 4 bases from J, with 8 bases in between. CDR3 DNA sequence: TGCGCCAGCAGCTTGCAGGGAGGAGAGACCCAGTACTTC. Protein product: CASSLQGGETQYF.

The chain carries TRBV30 and TRBJ2-1; D is uncertain. The CDR3 sequence is 14 residues long. Germline V lookup: CDR1 GTSNPN, CDR2 SVGIG (reference sequence). V dropped 2 bases and J dropped 0 bases, with 8 bases sitting between them. DNA of the CDR3: TGTGCCTGGAGTAAAGCGAGCTCCTACAATGAGCAGTTCTTC. Translation gives CAWSKASSYNEQFF.

Of note for this clone: Since no conserved phenylalanine or tryptophan closes the CDR3, a read error is the likely cause. It is unclear where the CDR3 begins or ends on the DNA, so no DNA is shown, and the CDR3 is as TCRdb lists it. CDR3 region: CASSWQGSGRDYIL. The gene calls are TRBV5-6 and TRBJ1-1. Ends included, the CDR3 has 14 residues. The germline CDR1 and CDR2 sequences are SGHDT and YYEEEE.

The gene calls are TRBV29-1 and TRBJ2-3, with a tentative D call TRBD1 (6 bases). Germline V CDR1 and CDR2: SQVTM, ANQGSEA. V was cut by 5 bases and J by 4 bases, with 10 bases left in between. The CDR3 covers 12 residues. CDR3 protein: CSVLSGADTQYF. The CDR3 nucleotides read TGCAGCGTTCTTTCAGGGGCAGATACGCAGTATTTT.

V and J are TRBV7-9 and TRBJ2-3, with TRBD2 identical over 8 bases. Germline V gives CDR1 SEHNR, CDR2 FQNEAQ (reference sequence). The CDR3 runs 14 residues. The V gene end was trimmed by 8 bases and the J gene end by 4 bases; junction bases not matched to a gene: 8. CDR3 nucleotides: TGTGCCAGCGACGGGAGGGGCGAGGCAGATACGCAGTATTTT. It is translated as CASDGRGEADTQYF. The variable domain in full, completed from reference TRBV7-9 and TRBJ2-3, reads DTGVSQNPRHKITKRGQNVTFRCDPISEHNRLYWYRQTLGQGPEFLTYFQNEAQLEKSRLLSDRFSAERPKGSFSTLEIQRTEQGDSAMYLCASDGRGEADTQYFGPGTRLTVL.

V gene TRBV12-3 or TRBV12-4 combines with J gene TRBJ1-1; no clear D. The CDR3 covers 13 residues. V shed 1 base and J shed 1 base, with 4 bases lying between them. The CDR3 loop is CASSLGENTEAFF. Here the CDR3 DNA reads TGTGCCAGCAGTTTAGGCGAGAACACTGAAGCTTTCTTT.

The chain has TRBV2 and TRBJ1-6, with D possibly TRBD1 on 6 matching bases. CDR1 is SNHLY and CDR2 is FYNNEI in the germline V gene. Between the trimmed V and J ends, which lost 7 bases and 1 base, there was a span of 14 bases. The CDR3 covers 16 residues. The CDR3 coding sequence is TGTGCCAGCAATCAGGGGAGATGGTCCTATAATTCACCCCTCCACTTT. Translating it yields CASNQGRWSYNSPLHF.

J is TRBJ2-1 and V is TRBV7-2; tentative D call: TRBD2 (6 bases). In germline, CDR1 is SGHTA, CDR2 FQGNSA. The CDR3 extends over 13 amino acids. V shed 5 bases and J shed 6 bases, with 11 bases lying between them. Here the CDR3 reads CASSNQGGNEQFF. Here the CDR3 DNA reads TGTGCCAGCAGCAACCAGGGAGGCAATGAGCAGTTCTTC.

V gene TRBV5-1 combines with J gene TRBJ2-2; D might be TRBD1 (6 bases). Trimming left V 2 bases short and J 0 bases short, with 17 bases between. The germline V gene encodes CDR1 SGHRS and CDR2 YFSETQ. CDR3 length: 18 amino acids. The CDR3 reads CASSFGPTGTANTGELFF. CDR3 in DNA: TGCGCCAGCAGCTTTGGTCCAACAGGGACCGCGAACACCGGGGAGCTGTTTTTT.